This record concerns one T cell receptor beta chain sequence. Authors' analysis steps: Amplification with reference gene primers provided the estimates of nucleated cell counts. The protocol was immunoSEQ multiplex PCR, while the TCRdb copy is restricted to in-frame clones and leaves out a portion. V and J calls and clone size come straight from that table; D and trimming were deduced from the DNA. The table includes roughly 230,000 clones, 89% detected once. This specimen comes from a study of blood T cell repertoires in COVID-19. Across the study: Italy, Spain and the United States were the sources of the convalescent and acute COVID-19 samples. From T cells, B-cell-depleted T cells, or PBMCs came the material, which was cDNA or gDNA.

V was trimmed by 2 bases and J by 4 bases, leaving 9 bases between them. The CDR3 totals 14 residues. CDR1 MNHEY and CDR2 SVGAGI come from the germline V gene. The V call is TRBV6-5, the J call TRBJ1-5; the D is unclear. The sample comprised peripheral blood. This receptor was taken from a woman aged 35 to 49 who had recovered from COVID-19. CDR3: CASSYGRENQPQHF. In nucleotides, the CDR3 is TGTGCCAGCAGTTACGGGAGGGAGAATCAGCCCCAGCATTTT.